Shown below are 19 T cell receptor beta chains from a single sample sequenced in a study of vaccination effects on CD4 cells after COVID-19. Produced via immunoSEQ multiplex PCR; TCRdb's table is partial and in-frame only. The sample consists of approximately 83,000 clones, 60% to 85% of them appearing once. These TCRs are of unknown antigen specificity. Under the ViraFEST assay, PBMC were stimulated with viral peptide pools so that antigen-specific CD4+ T cells expanded. Sequencing was performed afterwards. Culture proceeded for approximately 10 days, and CD4+ T cells were then isolated. Two doses of BNT162b2 or mRNA-1273 vaccine were administered to participants. The material sequenced was CD4+ T cells from PBMCs cultured with HCoV-OC43 spike peptides, taken after COVID-19 vaccination. Regarding subset: HCoV-OC43 spike overlapping peptide pool stimulation. The source of these receptors is a human donor who received a COVID-19 vaccine.

V and J are TRBV5-1 and TRBJ2-2; D is undetermined. V was cut by 0 bases and J by 2 bases, with 8 bases left in between. There are 15 residues in the CDR3. Germline V gives CDR1 SGHRS, CDR2 YFSETQ. In DNA form, the CDR3 reads TGCGCCAGCAGCTTGGGTACCAGAAACACCGGGGAGCTGTTTTTT. Translation: CASSLGTRNTGELFF.

The chain employs TRBV7-3 and TRBJ2-2; TRBD2 is a possible D gene (5 bases). V lost 3 bases to trimming and J lost 7 bases, with 9 bases between them. The CDR3 loop spans 13 amino acids. Germline V lookup: CDR1 SGHTA, CDR2 FQGTGA. The CDR3 region is CASSFSEGGELFF. The CDR3 bases are TGTGCCAGCAGCTTTAGTGAGGGCGGGGAGCTGTTTTTT.

The rearrangement uses TRBV6-5 and TRBJ1-1, with D unclear. The CDR3 is 10 residues long. Trimming took 9 bases from V and 4 from J, leaving 6 bases between them. CDR1 MNHEY and CDR2 SVGAGI come from the germline V gene. The CDR3 DNA reads TGTGCCAGTTTAGGCACTGAAGCTTTCTTT. This translates into CASLGTEAFF.

The chain recombines TRBV18 with TRBJ1-5, with D tentatively TRBD1 (5 bases). Looked up from germline, CDR1 is KGHSH and CDR2 is LQKENI. Trimming removed 2 bases from V and 4 bases from J, with 9 bases in between. This CDR3 is 14 amino acids long. The CDR3: CASSPGTQNQPQHF. CDR3 DNA sequence: TGTGCCAGCTCACCAGGGACGCAGAATCAGCCCCAGCATTTT.

This chain uses TRBV6-5 with TRBJ2-3, with D possibly matching TRBD1 (6 bases). The CDR3 is 13 amino acids. The V gene's germline CDR1 is MNHEY and CDR2 SVGAGI. V gave up 5 bases and J gave up 6 bases, with 12 bases separating them. The CDR3 reads CASSKTGKDTQYF. CDR3 coding DNA: TGTGCCAGCAGTAAAACAGGGAAGGATACGCAGTATTTT.

This chain connects TRBV5-1 to TRBJ2-1; 8 bases agree with TRBD1. The V segment lost 4 bases and the J segment 0 bases; nucleotides outside the gene matches: 6. Germline CDR1 and CDR2: SGHRS and YFSETQ. This CDR3 is 16 amino acids long. The CDR3 loop reads CASSPQGAGSYNEQFF. The CDR3 nucleotides are TGCGCCAGCAGCCCCCAGGGGGCTGGCTCCTACAATGAGCAGTTCTTC. The variable domain in full, completed from reference TRBV5-1 and TRBJ2-1, reads KAGVTQTPRYLIKTRGQQVTLSCSPISGHRSVSWYQQTPGQGLQFLFEYFSETQRNKGNFPGRFSGRQFSNSRSEMNVSTLELGDSALYLCASSPQGAGSYNEQFFGPGTRLTVL.

V and J are TRBV24-1 and TRBJ1-2, with a weak D call TRBD1 (5 bases). The CDR3 runs to 14 residues. Deletions cut 5 bases from V and 3 bases from J, with 12 bases between. From germline, CDR1 is KGHDR and CDR2 SFDVKD. The CDR3 is CATSGAGFDYGYTF. CDR3 nucleotide sequence: TGTGCCACCAGTGGGGCAGGGTTCGACTATGGCTACACCTTC.

The sample holds a few counts of this clone. This CDR3 reads CASSRSDRAGGELFF. The CDR3, as DNA: TGTGCCAGCAGCAGGTCAGACAGGGCTGGCGGGGAGCTGTTTTTT. The V and J genes are TRBV21-1 and TRBJ2-2; the tabulated D call, TRBD1, remains unverified against the DNA. TRBV21-1 is reported as a pseudogene. CDR3 length equals 15 residues.

The chain is built from TRBV12-3 or TRBV12-4 and TRBJ1-2; D gene ambiguous. This CDR3 region has 13 residues. Deletions cut 0 bases from V and 13 bases from J, with 15 bases between. CDR3 DNA sequence: TGTGCCAGCAGTTTAGCGGCCACCGCGGGATCCACCTTC. As protein: CASSLAATAGSTF.

This chain connects TRBV5-1 to TRBJ2-5; no reliable D call. Trimming took 4 bases from V and 0 from J, leaving 4 bases between them. Germline V lookup: CDR1 SGHRS, CDR2 YFSETQ. This CDR3 contains 12 residues. The CDR3 DNA follows: TGCGCCAGCAGCCAAAACCAAGAGACCCAGTACTTC. The encoded protein is CASSQNQETQYF.

The chain is built from TRBV6-5 and TRBJ2-1, with 9 bases matching TRBD1. Trimming cost V 6 bases and J 2 bases; bases outside gene matches: 5. Looked up from germline, CDR1 is MNHEY and CDR2 is SVGAGI. This CDR3 has 15 amino acids. The CDR3 DNA is TGTGCCAGCAGGTCCGGGACAGGGACCTACAATGAGCAGTTCTTC. Translation: CASRSGTGTYNEQFF.

This clone showed up just a few times. This sequence joins TRBV30 and TRBJ2-5; no clear D. V was cut by 0 bases and J by 3 bases, with 8 bases left in between. The CDR3 has 13 residues. CDR1 is GTSNPN, CDR2 SVGIG, per germline (reference sequence). CDR3 sequence: CAWSVDTKETQYF. CDR3 nucleotide sequence: TGTGCCTGGAGTGTAGACACAAAAGAGACCCAGTACTTC.

This chain connects TRBV7-2 to TRBJ2-5; D may be TRBD1 (6 bases). CDR1 SGHTA and CDR2 FQGNSA come from the germline V gene. Trimming stripped 5 bases from V and 2 bases from J, with 12 bases between. This CDR3 comprises 14 residues. The CDR3 bases are TGTGCCAGCAGCCGTTGGACAGCACAAGAGACCCAGTACTTC. This translates into CASSRWTAQETQYF.

V gene TRBV29-1 combines with J gene TRBJ1-1; D gene unclear. Trimming took 4 bases from V and 2 from J, leaving 14 bases between them. Germline V gives CDR1 SQVTM, CDR2 ANQGSEA. The CDR3 spans 14 residues. The CDR3 reads CSVGFGSLNTEAFF. The CDR3 DNA is TGCAGCGTTGGGTTCGGCAGCTTAAACACTGAAGCTTTCTTT.

This clone was observed a few times. The V call is TRBV7-2, the J call TRBJ2-2, with unresolved D. Germline values: CDR1 SGHTA, CDR2 FQGNSA. V lost 0 bases and J 7 bases, leaving 6 bases between the germline ends. The CDR3 extends over 13 amino acids. DNA of the CDR3: TGTGCCAGCAGCTTAGCGAACCACGGGGAGCTGTTTTTT. The encoded protein is CASSLANHGELFF.

The chain is built from TRBV4-1 and TRBJ2-7, with 7 bases that match TRBD1. CDR3 size: 14 residues. Unmatched junction bases numbered 6, after V lost 5 bases and J lost 2 bases. Germline V gene lookup returns CDR1 MGHRA and CDR2 YSYEKL. CDR3 residues: CASSFPGQPYEQYV. CDR3 bases: TGCGCCAGCAGCTTTCCGGGACAGCCCTACGAGCAGTACGTC.

The chain couples TRBV18 to TRBJ2-3; TRBD2 matches at 15 bases. CDR1 and CDR2 from the germline V gene are KGHSH and LQKENI. V dropped 5 bases and J dropped 0; count of bases not matched to a gene: 6. The CDR3 contains 18 residues. The CDR3 is CASSTGTSGGRSTDTQYF. In DNA, the CDR3 is TGTGCCAGCTCAACCGGGACTAGCGGGGGGCGTAGCACAGATACGCAGTATTTT.

The chain combines TRBV2 with TRBJ2-7, with TRBD1 as a possible D gene (5 bases). V gave up 5 bases and J gave up 1 base, with 6 bases separating them. The CDR3 covers 12 residues. CDR1 is SNHLY and CDR2 is FYNNEI in the germline V gene. The chain's CDR3 is CASSRQSYEQYV. In DNA form, the CDR3 reads TGTGCCAGCAGTAGACAGTCCTACGAGCAGTACGTC.

This chain connects TRBV2 to TRBJ2-7; D gene ambiguous. This CDR3 comprises 11 residues. Trimming took 2 bases from V and 4 from J, leaving 3 bases between them. Per the germline V gene, CDR1 is SNHLY and CDR2 is FYNNEI. In DNA, the CDR3 is TGTGCCAGCAGTGAACGGTACGAGCAGTACGTC. It yields the protein CASSERYEQYV.